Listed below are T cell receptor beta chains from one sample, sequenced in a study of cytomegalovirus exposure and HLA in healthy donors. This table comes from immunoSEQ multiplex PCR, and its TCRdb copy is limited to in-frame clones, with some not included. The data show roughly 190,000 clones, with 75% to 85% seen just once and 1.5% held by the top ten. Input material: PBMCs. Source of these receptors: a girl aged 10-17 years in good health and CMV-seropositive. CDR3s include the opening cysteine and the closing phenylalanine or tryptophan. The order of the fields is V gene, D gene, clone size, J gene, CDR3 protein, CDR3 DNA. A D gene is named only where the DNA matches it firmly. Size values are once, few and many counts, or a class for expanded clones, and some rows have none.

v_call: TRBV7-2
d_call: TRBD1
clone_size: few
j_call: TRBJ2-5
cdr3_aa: CASGTRTGFTETQYF
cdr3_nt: TGTGCCAGCGGAACCCGGACAGGGTTCACGGAGACCCAGTACTTC

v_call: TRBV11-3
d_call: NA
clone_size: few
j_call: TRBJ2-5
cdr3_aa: CASSPRGLRETQYF
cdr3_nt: TGTGCCAGCAGCCCTAGGGGCCTCCGGGAGACCCAGTACTTC

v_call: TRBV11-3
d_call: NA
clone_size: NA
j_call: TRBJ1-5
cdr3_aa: CASSLFSDRYQPQHF
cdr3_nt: TGTGCCAGCAGCCTCTTCTCCGACAGATATCAGCCCCAGCATTTT

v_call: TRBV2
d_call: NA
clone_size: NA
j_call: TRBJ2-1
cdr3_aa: CASSEESIYEQFF
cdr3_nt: TGTGCCAGCAGTGAAGAGAGCATCTATGAGCAGTTCTTC

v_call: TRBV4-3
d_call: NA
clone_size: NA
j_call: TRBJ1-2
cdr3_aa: CASSLIGGLLGDGYTF
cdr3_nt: TGCGCCAGCAGTCTTATCGGGGGACTCCTGGGGGATGGCTACACCTTC

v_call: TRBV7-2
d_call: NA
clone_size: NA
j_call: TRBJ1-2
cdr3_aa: CASSLVLEGYGYTF
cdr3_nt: TGTGCCAGCAGCTTAGTGTTGGAGGGCTATGGCTACACCTTC

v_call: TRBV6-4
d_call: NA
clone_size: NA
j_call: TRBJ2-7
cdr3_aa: CASRRRGYEQYF
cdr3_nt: TGTGCCAGCAGGCGCAGGGGTTACGAGCAGTACTTC

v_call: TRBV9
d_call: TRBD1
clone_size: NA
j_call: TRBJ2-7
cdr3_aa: CASSPLPGTGSSYEQYF
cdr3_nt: TGTGCCAGCAGCCCCCTTCCCGGGACAGGGTCATCGTACGAGCAGTACTTC

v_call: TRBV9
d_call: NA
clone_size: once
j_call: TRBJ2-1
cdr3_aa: CASSVGGGGYEQFF
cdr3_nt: TGTGCCAGCAGCGTAGGCGGGGGCGGGTATGAGCAGTTCTTC

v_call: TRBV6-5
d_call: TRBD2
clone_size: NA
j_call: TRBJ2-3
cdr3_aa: CASSSLAGVSTDTQYF
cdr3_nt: TGTGCCAGCAGTTCGTTAGCGGGGGTTAGCACAGATACGCAGTATTTT

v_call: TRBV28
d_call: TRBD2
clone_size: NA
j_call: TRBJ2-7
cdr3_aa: CASSIDWGGTEQYF
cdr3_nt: TGTGCCAGCAGCATCGACTGGGGGGGGACCGAGCAGTACTTC